Each of the 21 T cell receptor beta chains below was sequenced from the same sample in a study of regulatory T cells in long-lasting Graves disease. Building the TCR beta libraries relied on iRepertoire HTBI primers, and CDR3 regions underwent Arm-PCR. TCRdb re-derived calls from the multiplex PCR reads in MiXCR, one entry per CDR3 protein. The sample records 420,000 or so distinct CDR3 sequences, 16% being singletons. Documented time point: newly diagnosed GD, antithyroid drugs for less than 3 months. PBMC-extracted RNA yielded the TCR library. These sequences were also reported in another study, on T cells in Graves' hyperthyroidism and ophthalmopathy.

This material consisted of peripheral blood mononuclear cells (PBMCs), taken at new diagnosis, from a patient treated with antithyroid drugs. These receptors all stem from a woman aged 18-29 years with Graves disease.

This clonotype was seen at least ten times. This sequence joins TRBV29-1 and TRBJ2-1; D not certain. Deletions cut 4 bases from V and 2 bases from J, with 9 bases between. CDR3 size: 13 residues. Looked up from germline, CDR1 is SQVTM and CDR2 is ANQGSEA. The CDR3 here is CSVAGKTYNEQFF. The CDR3 DNA follows: TGCAGCGTTGCTGGGAAGACCTACAATGAGCAGTTCTTC.

This clonotype was seen ten or more times. CDR3 nucleotide sequence: TGTGCCAGCAGGTGGAGGACCTGGCAACTCTCCACTACCAACACTGAAGCTTTCTTT. Protein: CASRWRTWQLSTTNTEAFF. V and J are TRBV11-2 and TRBJ1-1; D is unclear. The CDR3 covers 19 residues. Trimming took 6 bases from V and 2 from J, leaving 28 bases between them. The germline V gene has CDR1 SGHAT and CDR2 FQNNGV.

V is TRBV20-1 and J is TRBJ2-7; D call uncertain. Germline V lookup: CDR1 DFQATT, CDR2 SNEGSKA (reference sequence). V was trimmed by 3 bases and J by 4 bases, leaving 7 bases between them. This CDR3 comprises 11 residues. In DNA form, the CDR3 reads TGCAGTGCTAGGGTTTTATACGAGCAGTACTTC. Encoded protein: CSARVLYEQYF.

This clonotype appeared many times. The rearrangement uses TRBV28 and TRBJ2-1; TRBD2 matches at 8 bases. CDR3 length: 14 residues. The germline V gene has CDR1 MDHEN and CDR2 SYDVKM. J gave up 8 bases and V 3 bases, and 6 bases lay outside the gene matches. This CDR3 reads CASSFNGRADEQFF. The CDR3 DNA sequence: TGTGCCAGCAGTTTTAACGGGAGGGCGGATGAGCAGTTCTTC.

This clonotype was seen many times. The chain links TRBV28 to TRBJ2-1, with unresolved D. Germline CDR1 reads MDHEN; CDR2 reads SYDVKM. Trimming stripped 6 bases from V and 3 bases from J, with 15 bases between. The CDR3 runs 15 residues. Written as DNA, the CDR3 is TGTGCCAGCAGCCCTAATGCTAGGTTCTACAATGAGCAGTTCTTC. It is translated as CASSPNARFYNEQFF.

This clonotype was seen at least ten times. V gene TRBV20-1 combines with J gene TRBJ2-3; 9 bases line up with TRBD1. The CDR3 length is 14 residues. The V gene's germline CDR1 is DFQATT and CDR2 SNEGSKA (reference sequence). V shed 5 bases, J shed 5 bases, and the junction held 8 bases outside the gene matches. CDR3 bases: TGCAGTGCTGAACAGGGGGCGAAAAGAGATACGCAGTATTTT. It translates to CSAEQGAKRDTQYF.

The chain employs TRBV7-2 and TRBJ1-2, with no clear D. Between the trimmed V and J ends, which lost 5 bases and 3 bases, there was a span of 19 bases. The CDR3 contains 16 residues. Looked up from germline, CDR1 is SGHTA and CDR2 is FQGNSA. The CDR3 nucleotides are TGTGCCAGCAGCCCAACGTTTGTGTCAGTTGACTATGGCTACACCTTC. It specifies CASSPTFVSVDYGYTF.

As concerns this clonotype: A much larger clone differs by one base, so this may be a read error. The chain uses TRBV28 and TRBJ2-7; TRBD1 might be the D (6 bases). Germline V gene sequence: CDR1 MDHEN, CDR2 SYDVKM. The CDR3 is made up of 15 amino acids. The CDR3 spells CASSLFLGGNPEQHF. The CDR3 DNA sequence: TGTGCCAGCAGTTTATTTTTAGGGGGTAATCCGGAGCAGCACTTC.

The chain employs TRBV9 and TRBJ2-7; 8 bases agree with TRBD2. CDR3 length equals 15 residues. The ends lost 4 bases at V and 6 bases at J; junction bases unmatched: 12. Per germline, CDR1 SGDLS and CDR2 YYNGEE. As DNA, the CDR3 is TGTGCCAGCAGCCCCTATAGCGGGACCCTCACCGAGCAGTACTTC. Protein: CASSPYSGTLTEQYF.

The chain employs TRBV25-1 and TRBJ1-5; the match to TRBD1 covers 9 bases. V trimming: 5 bases; J trimming: 6 bases; junction bases outside the gene matches: 5. Germline V lookup: CDR1 MGHDK, CDR2 SYGVNS. The CDR3 contains 14 residues. CDR3 DNA: TGTGCCAGCAGTCTACAGGGGGCTACTCAGCCCCAGCATTTT. This translates into CASSLQGATQPQHF.

This clonotype appeared a few times. V gene TRBV7-8 combines with J gene TRBJ2-1, with 13 bases identical to TRBD2. The CDR3 length is 16 residues. Trimming cost V 5 bases and J 13 bases; bases outside gene matches: 14. CDR1 is SGHVS and CDR2 is FQNEAQ in the germline V gene. In DNA, the CDR3 is TGTGCCAGCAGCGACGGCCGACTAGCGGGAGGCTGGGGACAGTTCTTC. Translated, it gives CASSDGRLAGGWGQFF. The full variable domain, in which reference TRBV7-8 and TRBJ2-1 provide the parts outside the CDR3, is GAGVSQSPRYKVAKRGQDVALRCDPISGHVSLFWYQQALGQGPEFLTYFQNEAQLDKSGLPSDRFFAERPEGSVSTLKIQRTQQEDSAVYLCASSDGRLAGGWGQFFGPGTRLTVL.

The chain carries TRBV20-1 and TRBJ2-1; tentative D call: TRBD2 (5 bases). V lost 0 bases and J 0 bases, leaving 12 bases between the germline ends. From germline, CDR1 is DFQATT and CDR2 SNEGSKA (reference sequence). The CDR3 is 16 residues long. CDR3 residues: CSARDWELSSYNEQFF. The CDR3 nucleotides are TGCAGTGCTAGAGATTGGGAGCTGAGCTCCTACAATGAGCAGTTCTTC.

This clonotype occurred many times. This chain connects TRBV12-3 or TRBV12-4 to TRBJ1-1; TRBD1 might be the D (6 bases). The V gene lost 3 bases and the J gene lost 1 base, with 9 bases spanning the gap. The CDR3 runs to 14 residues. CDR3: CASSFLGANTEAFF. The CDR3 DNA reads TGTGCCAGCAGTTTTTTGGGGGCGAACACTGAAGCTTTCTTT.

This clonotype came up many times. The rearrangement uses TRBV28 and TRBJ2-7; D is possibly TRBD2 (7 bases). Trimming cost V 8 bases and J 3 bases, with 14 bases left between them. Germline-derived CDR1 and CDR2 are MDHEN and SYDVKM. This CDR3 is built from 13 residues. The CDR3 DNA follows: TGTGCCAGCTCAGGGAGGGGGGTCTACGAGCAGTACTTC. It translates to CASSGRGVYEQYF. Supplemented by reference TRBV28 and TRBJ2-7, the full variable domain reads DVKVTQSSRYLVKRTGEKVFLECVQDMDHENMFWYRQDPGLGLRLIYFSYDVKMKEKGDIPEGYSVSREKKERFSLILESASTNQTSMYLCASSGRGVYEQYFGPGTRLTVT.

This clonotype was picked up many times. The genes are TRBV2 and TRBJ2-1; TRBD2 matches at 11 bases. V dropped 1 base and J dropped 6; count of bases not matched to a gene: 11. The germline gives CDR1 SNHLY, CDR2 FYNNEI. CDR3 size: 18 residues. CDR3 DNA: TGTGCCAGCAGTGAAGTGACGTTAGCGGGAGGGCCCGGCAATGAGCAGTTCTTC. This gives the protein CASSEVTLAGGPGNEQFF.

The sample holds many counts of this clonotype. CDR3 nucleotide sequence: TGTGCCAGCACCTTACTCACTGAAGCTTTCTTT. Its translation is CASTLLTEAFF. The rearrangement links TRBV28 to TRBJ1-1; D is ambiguous. This CDR3 contains 11 residues. The V gene's germline CDR1 is MDHEN and CDR2 SYDVKM. The V end was cut by 7 bases, the J end by 4 bases, with 7 bases between. Full variable domain (missing parts from reference TRBV28 and TRBJ1-1): DVKVTQSSRYLVKRTGEKVFLECVQDMDHENMFWYRQDPGLGLRLIYFSYDVKMKEKGDIPEGYSVSREKKERFSLILESASTNQTSMYLCASTLLTEAFFGQGTRLTVV.

The V and J genes are TRBV9 and TRBJ2-1; 10 positions match TRBD1. The CDR3 extends over 16 amino acids. Germline loops: CDR1 SGDLS, CDR2 YYNGEE. V was pared by 3 bases and J by 3 bases, with 6 bases of the junction left unmatched. This CDR3 is CASSAPDRGLYNEQFF. CDR3 nucleotide sequence: TGTGCCAGCAGCGCACCTGACAGGGGGCTCTACAATGAGCAGTTCTTC.

At least ten counts were recorded for this clonotype. V and J are TRBV29-1 and TRBJ2-1; 15 nucleotides agree with TRBD2. Germline V gives CDR1 SQVTM, CDR2 ANQGSEA. J lost 0 bases, V lost 6 bases, and 6 bases had no gene match. This CDR3 region has 17 residues. The CDR3 bases are TGCAGCGTCCCCGGACTAGCGGGAGGGCTCTCCTACAATGAGCAGTTCTTC. Amino acid sequence: CSVPGLAGGLSYNEQFF.

V usage is TRBV25-1 and J usage is TRBJ2-1; TRBD1 is a possible D gene (5 bases). The germline V gene has CDR1 MGHDK and CDR2 SYGVNS. CDR3 length: 12 residues. Trimming cost V 6 bases and J 4 bases, with 7 bases left between them. The CDR3 DNA reads as TGTGCCAGCAGAAGACAGTACAATGAGCAGTTCTTC. Protein: CASRRQYNEQFF.

With respect to this clonotype: Since no conserved phenylalanine or tryptophan closes the CDR3, a read error is the likely cause. The CDR3 here is CASNVDRGLYSNQPQHS. In nucleotides, the CDR3 is TGTGCCAGCAATGTAGACAGGGGCCTGTATAGCAATCAGCCCCAGCATTCT. The chain employs TRBV28 and TRBJ1-5; 8 bases are shared with TRBD1. Looked up from germline, CDR1 is MDHEN and CDR2 is SYDVKM. V gave up 7 bases and J gave up 0 bases; unmatched junction bases: 11. CDR3 length: 17 residues.

This clonotype was counted at least ten times. CDR3 protein: CASSRTRTNSPLHF. The CDR3, as DNA: TGTGCCAGCAGCAGGACCAGGACTAATTCACCCCTCCACTTT. The V and J genes are TRBV6-1 and TRBJ1-6; D call uncertain. Germline lookup yields CDR1 MNHNS and CDR2 SASEGT. The germline V and J ends were trimmed by 6 bases and 6 bases, with 12 bases remaining between them. The CDR3 extends over 14 amino acids.